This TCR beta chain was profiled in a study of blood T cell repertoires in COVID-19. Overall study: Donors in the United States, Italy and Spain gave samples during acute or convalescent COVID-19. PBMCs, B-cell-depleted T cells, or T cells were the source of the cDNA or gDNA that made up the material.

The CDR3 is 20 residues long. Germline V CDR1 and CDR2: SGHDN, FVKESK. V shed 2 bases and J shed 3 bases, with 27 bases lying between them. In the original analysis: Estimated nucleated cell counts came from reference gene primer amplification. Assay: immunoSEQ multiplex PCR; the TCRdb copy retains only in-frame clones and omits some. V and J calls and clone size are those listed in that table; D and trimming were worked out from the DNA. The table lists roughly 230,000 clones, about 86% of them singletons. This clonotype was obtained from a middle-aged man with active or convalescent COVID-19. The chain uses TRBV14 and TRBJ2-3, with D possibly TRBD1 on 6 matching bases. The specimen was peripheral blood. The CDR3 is CASSQPTRAQGSGKTDTQYF. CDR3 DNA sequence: TGTGCCAGCAGCCAACCCACCCGCGCCCAGGGGTCCGGGAAGACAGATACGCAGTATTTT.